These 22 T cell receptor beta chains came from one sample sequenced in a study of T cells in tuberculosis. Repertoires were generated with immunoSEQ multiplex PCR, while TCRdb's copy carries only in-frame clones and drops some. The data hold around 39,000 clones, with 93% observed a single time. The sample consisted of PBMCs. The receptors were gathered from a donor between 10 and 35 years old with latent tuberculosis or without tuberculosis infection.

The chain recombines TRBV19 with TRBJ2-2; TRBD1 aligns across 8 bases. This CDR3 region has 15 residues. Germline V gene lookup returns CDR1 LNHDA and CDR2 SQIVND (reference sequence). V was clipped by 3 bases and J by 2 bases; unmatched bases: 2. CDR3 sequence (DNA): TGTGCCAGTAGTATCGGACAGGGAAACACCGGGGAGCTGTTTTTT. Translation: CASSIGQGNTGELFF.

V usage is TRBV2 and J usage is TRBJ2-1, with 11 nucleotides matching TRBD2. The CDR3 has 15 residues. Trimming removed 7 bases from V and 3 bases from J; junction bases left unmatched: 5. From germline, CDR1 is SNHLY and CDR2 FYNNEI. CDR3 DNA sequence: TGTGCCAGCACTCAGGGACTAGCGGACTACAATGAGCAGTTCTTC. Encoded protein: CASTQGLADYNEQFF. The full variable domain, completed using reference TRBV2 and TRBJ2-1, is EPEVTQTPSHQVTQMGQEVILRCVPISNHLYFYWYRQILGQKVEFLVSFYNNEISEKSEIFDDQFSVERPDGSNFTLKIRSTKLEDSAMYFCASTQGLADYNEQFFGPGTRLTVL.

V is TRBV5-4 and J is TRBJ1-1; no reliable D call. Germline loops: CDR1 SGHNT, CDR2 YYREEE (reference sequence). V was cut by 4 bases and J by 5 bases, with 24 bases left in between. This CDR3 has 17 residues. CDR3 region: CASSPWREVSKVTEAFF. CDR3 nucleotides: TGTGCCAGCAGCCCTTGGCGGGAGGTGTCCAAGGTGACTGAAGCTTTCTTT. The variable domain in full, completed from reference TRBV5-4 and TRBJ1-1, reads ETGVTQSPTHLIKTRGQQVTLRCSSQSGHNTVSWYQQALGQGPQFIFQYYREEENGRGNFPPRFSGLQFPNYSSELNVNALELDDSALYLCASSPWREVSKVTEAFFGQGTRLTVV.

The V and J genes are TRBV7-6 and TRBJ2-3; 13 nucleotides line up with TRBD2. Germline V CDR1 and CDR2: SGHVS, FNYEAQ. V trimming: 5 bases; J trimming: 2 bases; junction bases outside the gene matches: 4. CDR3 length: 16 residues. CDR3 loop: CASSPGLAGVTDTQYF. The CDR3 DNA reads as TGTGCCAGCAGCCCCGGACTAGCGGGGGTCACAGATACGCAGTATTTT.

The chain links TRBV9 to TRBJ2-1; 10 bases fit TRBD2. Germline V CDR1 and CDR2: SGDLS, YYNGEE. This CDR3 has 15 amino acids. The V and J ends lost 4 bases and 7 bases, in that order; junction bases with no gene match: 8. CDR3 region: CASSTLAGGLNEQFF. The CDR3 DNA reads TGTGCCAGCAGCACCTTAGCGGGGGGCCTGAATGAGCAGTTCTTC.

This sequence joins TRBV7-2 and TRBJ2-1; the D is unclear. V was shortened by 1 base and J by 7 bases, with 5 bases between the two germline ends. From germline, CDR1 is SGHTA and CDR2 FQGNSA. This CDR3 has 12 residues. Written as DNA, the CDR3 is TGTGCCAGCAGCTTAGGAGCAAATGAGCAGTTCTTC. Encoded protein: CASSLGANEQFF.

V gene TRBV4-2 combines with J gene TRBJ2-3, with 7 bases that match TRBD2. In germline, CDR1 is LGHNA, CDR2 YNFKEQ. This CDR3 region has 17 residues. Trimming took 0 bases from V and 2 from J; bases not matched to a gene: 8. The CDR3 sequence: CASSQDWPSGNTDTQYF. The CDR3 coding sequence is TGTGCCAGCAGCCAAGATTGGCCTAGCGGAAACACAGATACGCAGTATTTT.

This clone came up once. This chain joins TRBV11-3 and TRBJ2-7; tentative D call: TRBD2 (6 bases). This CDR3 is built from 15 residues. V gave up 5 bases and J gave up 1 base, with 15 bases separating them. Germline V gene sequence: CDR1 SGHNT, CDR2 YENEEA. The CDR3 is CASSQAGSSSYEQYF. The CDR3 DNA is TGTGCCAGCAGCCAAGCGGGCAGTAGTTCCTACGAGCAGTACTTC.

The rearrangement uses TRBV28 and TRBJ1-5, with D uncertain. Germline-derived CDR1 and CDR2 are MDHEN and SYDVKM. The CDR3 is made up of 13 amino acids. V was cut by 3 bases and J by 4 bases, with 7 bases left in between. CDR3 DNA: TGTGCCAGCAGTTTGTCGGGGAATCAGCCCCAGCATTTT. Amino acid sequence: CASSLSGNQPQHF.

This clone was seen only once. The chain employs TRBV7-2 and TRBJ1-2; 8 positions agree with TRBD1. This CDR3 is 14 amino acids long. CDR1 is SGHTA, CDR2 FQGNSA, per germline. The J segment lost 7 bases and the V segment lost 2 bases, leaving 6 bases of the junction unmatched. The CDR3 reads CASSLQGAESGYTF. The CDR3, as DNA: TGTGCCAGCAGCTTACAGGGGGCAGAAAGTGGCTACACCTTC.

V and J are TRBV5-6 and TRBJ1-1; perhaps TRBD1 as D (5 bases). This CDR3 region has 15 residues. V was shortened by 3 bases and J by 3 bases, with 15 bases between the two germline ends. CDR1 and CDR2 from the germline V gene are SGHDT and YYEEEE. CDR3 DNA sequence: TGTGCCAGCAGCTGGGGCATCGGTCCCCACACTGAAGCTTTCTTT. It encodes CASSWGIGPHTEAFF.

The chain employs TRBV5-1 and TRBJ1-2; 9 positions agree with TRBD1. From germline, CDR1 is SGHRS and CDR2 YFSETQ. V lost 2 bases, J lost 3 bases, and 11 bases stayed unmatched. The CDR3 totals 17 residues. For the CDR3, the DNA is TGCGCCAGCAGCTTAACCCCCGGGACAGGGACTGACTATGGCTACACCTTC. This codes for CASSLTPGTGTDYGYTF. The variable domain in full, with the rest retrieved from reference TRBV5-1 and TRBJ1-2, is KAGVTQTPRYLIKTRGQQVTLSCSPISGHRSVSWYQQTPGQGLQFLFEYFSETQRNKGNFPGRFSGRQFSNSRSEMNVSTLELGDSALYLCASSLTPGTGTDYGYTFGSGTRLTVV.

The chain employs TRBV7-9 and TRBJ1-6; 9 nucleotides agree with TRBD1. The CDR3 has 14 amino acids. Germline V lookup: CDR1 SEHNR, CDR2 FQNEAQ (reference sequence). J was trimmed by 7 bases and V by 6 bases; bases with no gene match: 4. Written as DNA, the CDR3 is TGTGCCAGCAGTTCCGGGACAGGGAATTCACCCCTCCACTTT. Translating it yields CASSSGTGNSPLHF.

The J gene is TRBJ2-7, the V gene TRBV19; 7 nucleotides align to TRBD1. With 5 bases clipped from V and 0 bases from J, the junction kept 13 bases outside the gene matches. The CDR3 totals 17 residues. The germline CDR1 and CDR2 sequences are LNHDA and SQIVND (reference sequence). The CDR3 loop reads CASSADPGTVSSYEQYF. CDR3 sequence (DNA): TGTGCCAGTAGTGCCGACCCGGGGACAGTCTCCTCCTACGAGCAGTACTTC.

This rearrangement joins TRBV2 to TRBJ2-7, with a tentative D call TRBD2 (6 bases). The germline V gene encodes CDR1 SNHLY and CDR2 FYNNEI. The CDR3 has 15 amino acids. The V end lost 6 bases, the J end lost 3 bases, and 18 bases lay between the germline ends. CDR3: CASRAGGTAVYEQYF. In nucleotides, the CDR3 is TGTGCCAGCAGGGCGGGCGGGACGGCGGTCTACGAGCAGTACTTC.

The rearrangement links TRBV6-1 to TRBJ2-3, with 10 bases that match TRBD1. V dropped 6 bases and J dropped 0; count of bases not matched to a gene: 3. The V gene's germline CDR1 is MNHNS and CDR2 SASEGT. This CDR3 comprises 15 residues. In nucleotides, the CDR3 is TGTGCCAGCAGGGACAGGGGGTCCAGCACAGATACGCAGTATTTT. Translation: CASRDRGSSTDTQYF.

The chain recombines TRBV5-1 with TRBJ1-3; 8 bases agree with TRBD1. The V gene end was trimmed by 0 bases and the J gene end by 0 bases; junction bases not matched to a gene: 17. Germline lookup yields CDR1 SGHRS and CDR2 YFSETQ. There are 21 residues in the CDR3. In DNA form, the CDR3 reads TGCGCCAGCAGCTTGGCCGGGCAGGGGGCAGGCCTGGGACTCTCTGGAAACACCATATATTTT. Translated, it gives CASSLAGQGAGLGLSGNTIYF.

This clone was found once. The chain links TRBV30 to TRBJ1-1; a weak D match, TRBD1 (5 bases). Germline V gene data show CDR1 as GTSNPN and CDR2 as SVGIG (reference sequence). This CDR3 region has 12 residues. V was shortened by 0 bases and J by 8 bases, with 10 bases between the two germline ends. CDR3 in amino acids: CAWSVPPGEAFF. CDR3 sequence (DNA): TGTGCCTGGAGTGTACCCCCAGGGGAAGCTTTCTTT.

The V gene is TRBV10-3, the J gene TRBJ1-2; perhaps TRBD1 as D (5 bases). From germline, CDR1 is ENHRY and CDR2 SYGVKD. V lost 6 bases, J lost 0 bases, and 11 bases lay in between. CDR3 size: 14 residues. For the CDR3, the DNA is TGTGCCATCAGGAAGGGGATAGCTAACTATGGCTACACCTTC. Translated, it gives CAIRKGIANYGYTF.

J is TRBJ2-1 and V is TRBV9, with a weak D call TRBD1 (6 bases). The CDR3 length is 16 residues. Germline V gene sequence: CDR1 SGDLS, CDR2 YYNGEE. V dropped 4 bases and J dropped 2 bases, with 16 bases sitting between them. The CDR3 region is CASSSQGDTTYNEQFF. CDR3 bases: TGTGCCAGCAGCTCACAAGGGGACACGACCTACAATGAGCAGTTCTTC.

This clone was observed once. The chain joins TRBV11-2 to TRBJ1-1; TRBD1 aligns across 9 bases. Germline V gives CDR1 SGHAT, CDR2 FQNNGV. The CDR3 has 15 amino acids. V shed 5 bases, J shed 3 bases, and the junction held 7 bases outside the gene matches. CDR3 nucleotide sequence: TGTGCCAGCAGCGGACCGGGACAGGGATACACTGAAGCTTTCTTT. This codes for CASSGPGQGYTEAFF. Full variable domain (remainder filled in from reference TRBV11-2 and TRBJ1-1): EAGVAQSPRYKIIEKRQSVAFWCNPISGHATLYWYQQILGQGPKLLIQFQNNGVVDDSQLPKDRFSAERLKGVDSTLKIQPAKLEDSAVYLCASSGPGQGYTEAFFGQGTRLTVV.

The genes are TRBV7-3 and TRBJ2-3, with 7 positions matching TRBD2. Germline V gene sequence: CDR1 SGHTA, CDR2 FQGTGA. V shed 4 bases, J shed 13 bases, and the junction held 11 bases outside the gene matches. There are 13 residues in the CDR3. This CDR3 reads CASSSTDGGKEYF. The CDR3 nucleotides read TGTGCCAGCAGCTCAACTGACGGGGGGAAAGAGTATTTT.